The 11 T cell receptor beta chains below come from one sample, sequenced in a study of blood T cell repertoires in COVID-19. Assay used: immunoSEQ multiplex PCR; TCRdb lists only in-frame clones, some missing. The sample has 150,000 to 200,000 clones, roughly nine tenths seen once. Sample: peripheral blood. All receptors come from a woman aged 60-75 years with COVID-19, enrolled during active disease.

The rearrangement links TRBV12-5 to TRBJ1-5; D is possibly TRBD1 (5 bases). The V and J ends lost 6 bases and 10 bases respectively, with 19 bases between them. The germline CDR1 and CDR2 sequences are LGHNT and FRNRAP. CDR3 length: 14 amino acids. CDR3 region: CASGQEPYKIPQHF. CDR3 DNA sequence: TGTGCTAGTGGACAGGAACCTTATAAAATACCCCAGCATTTT.

This clone came up once. The J gene is TRBJ2-1, the V gene TRBV6-2 or TRBV6-3, with TRBD2 matching 11 bases. Germline CDR1 and CDR2: MNHEY and SVGEGT. V was clipped by 2 bases and J by 7 bases; unmatched bases: 13. This CDR3 spans 18 amino acids. CDR3 coding DNA: TGTGCCAGCAGTTACGGCCTAGCGGGAGGTTTGAGAGGAAATGAGCAGTTCTTC. Its translation is CASSYGLAGGLRGNEQFF.

In its sample, this clone was seen once. V usage is TRBV2 and J usage is TRBJ1-2; D is unclear. The CDR3 contains 13 residues. Germline assignment: CDR1 SNHLY and CDR2 FYNNEI. Trimming left V 7 bases short and J 0 bases short, with 9 bases between. CDR3 in DNA: TGTGCCAGCACGTCAGGTTCTAACTATGGCTACACCTTC. Translated, it gives CASTSGSNYGYTF.

Only one count was recorded for this clone. This rearrangement joins TRBV21-1 to TRBJ2-1; the table calls TRBD2, which could not be checked here. TRBV21-1 is a pseudogene. The CDR3 loop spans 16 amino acids. DNA of the CDR3: TGTGCCAGCAGCGCCCGGACTAGCGGGAGGGATAATGAGCAGTTCTTC. The encoded protein is CASSARTSGRDNEQFF.

The chain uses TRBV30 and TRBJ1-1; 7 bases align to TRBD1. Germline-derived CDR1 and CDR2 are GTSNPN and SVGIG (reference sequence). This CDR3 has 14 residues. The ends lost 0 bases at V and 6 bases at J; junction bases unmatched: 7. CDR3 residues: CAWSVVQGSSEAFF. As DNA, the CDR3 is TGTGCCTGGAGTGTCGTACAGGGGAGCTCTGAAGCTTTCTTT.

The V and J genes are TRBV19 and TRBJ1-1, with 9 bases matching TRBD1. The CDR3 contains 14 residues. After removal of 10 bases from V and 6 bases from J, the junction contained 12 bases not matched to a gene. Germline V lookup: CDR1 LNHDA, CDR2 SQIVND (reference sequence). In DNA form, the CDR3 reads TGTGCCACGAGCGCCGGGACAGGGTTATCTGAAGCTTTCTTT. It specifies CATSAGTGLSEAFF.

The chain uses TRBV4-3 and TRBJ2-3; 11 nucleotides align to TRBD2. J lost 3 bases, V lost 3 bases, and 2 bases had no gene match. Germline CDR1 reads LGHNA; CDR2 reads YSLEER. The CDR3 totals 15 residues. This CDR3 is CASSHTSGSTDTQYF. DNA of the CDR3: TGCGCCAGCAGCCACACTAGCGGGAGTACAGATACGCAGTATTTT.

J is TRBJ2-1 and V is TRBV4-3; 8 nucleotides align to TRBD2. The CDR3 sequence is 17 residues long. Germline CDR1 and CDR2: LGHNA and YSLEER. V lost 3 bases to trimming and J lost 0 bases; unmatched junction nucleotides: 7. Written as DNA, the CDR3 is TGCGCCAGCAGCCACAACCCAAGCGGGAGCTCCTACAATGAGCAGTTCTTC. It is translated as CASSHNPSGSSYNEQFF.

The chain joins TRBV24-1 to TRBJ1-1, with D possibly being TRBD1 (5 bases). The germline V and J ends were trimmed by 6 bases and 8 bases, with 12 bases remaining between them. Germline V gives CDR1 KGHDR, CDR2 SFDVKD. This CDR3 has 12 amino acids. Here the CDR3 DNA reads TGTGCCACCAGTAGTGTGGGGGGGGAAGCTTTCTTT. It is translated as CATSSVGGEAFF.

The V gene is TRBV6-5, the J gene TRBJ1-5, with D tentatively TRBD1 (6 bases). Germline values: CDR1 MNHEY, CDR2 SVGAGI. The CDR3 spans 15 residues. Between the trimmed V and J ends, which lost 6 bases and 4 bases, there was a span of 16 bases. The DNA of the CDR3 is TGTGCCAGCAGCTCGGGTGGGGGCCGTAATCAGCCCCAGCATTTT. It codes for CASSSGGGRNQPQHF.

Only a few counts were recorded for this clone. The CDR3 is CASSPLTGNYGYTF. CDR3 nucleotide sequence: TGTGCCAGCAGCCCGTTGACGGGAAACTATGGCTACACCTTC. The J gene is TRBJ1-2, the V gene TRBV14; D not certain. CDR1 SGHDN and CDR2 FVKESK come from the germline V gene. The CDR3 extends over 14 amino acids. The V and J ends lost 4 bases and 2 bases respectively, with 11 bases between them.